This T cell receptor (beta chain) was identified in a study of blood T cell repertoires in COVID-19. Across the study: In each case, the material was cDNA or gDNA derived from T cells, B-cell-depleted T cells, or PBMCs.

Authors' processing steps: Reference gene primers were amplified, and this amplification served to estimate nucleated cell counts. The table came from immunoSEQ multiplex PCR; TCRdb's copy has only in-frame clones and leaves some out. V and J calls plus clone size are reproduced from that table; the DNA served to infer D and trimming. The repertoire consists of more than 95,000 clones, with about 86% occurring once and the leading ten covering roughly 13%. There are 13 residues in the CDR3. V gave up 5 bases and J gave up 5 bases; unmatched junction bases: 3. Per germline, CDR1 SGHNT and CDR2 YENEEA.

The gene calls are TRBV11-3 and TRBJ2-7; TRBD2 agrees at 10 bases. The sample consisted of peripheral blood. The TCR sequence derives from an older woman in a cohort sampled during active or convalescent COVID-19. Here the CDR3 reads CASSIGLADEQYF. The DNA of the CDR3 is TGTGCCAGCAGCATCGGACTAGCGGACGAGCAGTACTTC.